This TCR beta chain originates from a study of blood T cell repertoires in COVID-19. V was clipped by 0 bases and J by 4 bases; unmatched bases: 4. CDR1 is SGHTS and CDR2 is YDEGEE in the germline V gene. The CDR3 spans 15 residues. Recruited during active infection, patients (from Seattle) were subsequently followed longitudinally. Under the authors' procedure: Estimation of nucleated cell counts was performed using reference gene primer amplification. TCRdb keeps only in-frame clones here, not all; method: immunoSEQ multiplex PCR. Clonal size and the V and J genes are those of that table, whereas D and trimming came from the DNA. The sample includes around 340,000 clones, approximately 90% of them seen just once.

Sequenced: peripheral blood. The TCR comes from a woman aged 60-75 years with COVID-19, enrolled during active disease. This rearrangement joins TRBV5-8 to TRBJ2-1; 7 bases fit TRBD1. CDR3 nucleotides: TGTGCCAGCAGCTTGGAAGGGGGCGCTTACAATGAGCAGTTCTTC. Encoded protein: CASSLEGGAYNEQFF.